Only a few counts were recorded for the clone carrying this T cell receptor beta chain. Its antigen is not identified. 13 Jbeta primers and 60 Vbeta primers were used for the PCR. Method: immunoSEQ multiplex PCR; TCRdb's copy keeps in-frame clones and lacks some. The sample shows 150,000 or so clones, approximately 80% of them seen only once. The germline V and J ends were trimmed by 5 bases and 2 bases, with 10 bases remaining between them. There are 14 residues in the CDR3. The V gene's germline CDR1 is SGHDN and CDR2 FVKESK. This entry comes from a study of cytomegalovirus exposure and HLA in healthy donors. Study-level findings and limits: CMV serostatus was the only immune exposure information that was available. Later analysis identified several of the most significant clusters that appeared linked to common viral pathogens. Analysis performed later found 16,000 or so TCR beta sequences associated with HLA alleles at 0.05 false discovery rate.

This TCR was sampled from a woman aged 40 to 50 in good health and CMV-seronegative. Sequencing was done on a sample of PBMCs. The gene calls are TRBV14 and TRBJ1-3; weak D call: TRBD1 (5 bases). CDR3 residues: CASSAGLTGNTIYF. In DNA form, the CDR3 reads TGTGCCAGCAGCGCAGGGCTAACTGGAAACACCATATATTTT.